The clone carrying this T cell receptor (beta chain) was found a few times. A sample-barcoded 5' primer and a J-beta primer mix were used in a second PCR of roughly 7 to 11 cycles. Each cDNA molecule was tagged by a template-switch adaptor that had 12 random nucleotides. MiXCR, run by TCRdb on the 5' RACE reads, gives a single entry per CDR3 protein. This sample has around 1,500,000 distinct CDR3 sequences, with roughly 30% found just once. The sample is drawn from a study of blood T cells in healthy people across ages. V shed 8 bases and J shed 3 bases, with 16 bases lying between them. The CDR3 contains 15 residues. The germline gives CDR1 ENHRY, CDR2 SYGVKD.

Sequencing used blood. The chain is built from TRBV10-3 and TRBJ2-2, with D perhaps TRBD1 (5 bases). The TCR originated in a woman aged 25 to 39 in good health. Here the CDR3 DNA reads TGTGCCATCGGCGGACACCCCCTAGACACCGGGGAGCTGTTTTTT. This translates into CAIGGHPLDTGELFF.